This T cell receptor (beta chain) was obtained from a study of PD-L1 blockade in urothelial cancer (dated by TCRdb to 2016 to 2017). The study in broad terms: Every patient began therapy around 2014 and was given atezolizumab 1,200 mg intravenously every 3 weeks. Twenty-five of 29 patients were males with bladder-origin urothelial cancer, and about two thirds of the roughly 30 reported a prior smoking history. Patients had an ECOG performance status of 0 or 1 and had received between 0 and 3 prior chemotherapy regimens. Blood samples were analyzed at two time points: 3 weeks after treatment start (second dose) and 6 weeks after treatment start. Blood samples gave median yields of approximately 130,000 T cells and over 80,000 unique TCRs, along with a median clonality of around 0.08. The study, an exploratory multi-omic analysis, examined somatic, immune and clinical correlates of response to PD-L1 blockade with atezolizumab in urothelial cancer. TCR sequencing covered pretreatment tumor samples and matched, serially collected peripheral blood taken before and after atezolizumab treatment. Durable clinical benefit meant progression-free survival longer than 6 months, and TCR features were also tested against progression-free and overall survival. In the same patients, pretreatment tumors underwent whole exome sequencing and RNA sequencing in addition to TCR sequencing. Durable clinical benefit was achieved by nine patients and was not achieved by 20 patients. Around 29 patients had pretreatment blood TCR-seq, around 24 had at least one posttreatment blood collection, and around 24 had tumor TCR-seq.

Overall results and qualifications from the work: Among patients with durable benefit, tumor-associated TCR clones showed greater expansion in peripheral blood 3 weeks after treatment started (n ≈ 22, p = 0.022). Small sample size (n ≈ 29) and many exploratory analyses mean the results are intended to be hypothesis-generating. Improved progression-free and overall survival was found to be associated with pretreatment peripheral blood TCR clonality below the median.

The cohort included about 27 patients with locally advanced or metastatic urothelial carcinoma who were treated at Memorial Sloan Kettering on a trial protocol. Peripheral blood mononuclear cells were collected pretreatment and during treatment, with between 1 and 8 total time points per patient. The Qiagen DNeasy Blood extraction kit was used to purify genomic DNA from total PBMCs and tumor samples. PBMCs were collected pretreatment and during treatment, and were isolated and stored as previously described. This clone was seen a few times. Its antigen remains undetermined. It has no much larger one-base neighbor in the sample; base qualities were not kept. Including the terminal cysteine and phenylalanine, the CDR3 comprises 14 residues. Only the CDR3 DNA is retained, 42 bases long and in frame from the first base. The trim is 8 bases for V and 0 bases for J, with a gap of 14 bases between the germline ends. The germline V gene sets CDR1 to SNHLY and CDR2 to FYNNEI.

Each PCR received spiked-in synthetic TCR analog templates so that absolute template abundance could be estimated from read counts. Using the immunoSEQ assay, TCRbeta CDR3 regions were amplified from genomic DNA with bias-controlled V and J gene primers. Sequencing of rearranged TCRbeta segments was done at approximately 20X coverage. The paper's processing steps were these. Clustering was used to correct sequencing errors, and CDR3s were annotated against IMGT to assign V, D and J genes. Out-of-frame and stop-codon sequences were excluded, and only productive TCRbeta rearrangements were used in downstream analyses. To compute clonality, Shannon entropy was normalized by the log of the number of unique productive sequences and then subtracted from one. Clones differing between time points or between blood and tumor were identified using Fisher's exact test with Benjamini-Hochberg correction, with an adjusted p below 0.01 applied as the threshold. TCRdb provides this immuneACCESS table in a form limited to in-frame rearrangements. Some clones are lacking; in checked studies, under half of them reflect an unresolved V gene, and why the rest are absent is not known. The DNA gave D and trimming, while V, J and clone size come from that table. Within this sample are about 100,000 clones, with roughly nine tenths of them counted one time only. The ten most abundant clones make up 0.7% to 0.95% of the sample.

The clonotype originates from a woman over 75 with urothelial cancer. The source was PBMCs, collected around atezolizumab (anti-PD-L1) treatment. Recombination linked TRBV2 to TRBJ2-7; a tentative D match to TRBD1 spans 6 bases. The sequence in DNA is TGTGCCAGCTCTAAGGGGGTCCTCTCCTACGAGCAGTACTTC. It translates to CASSKGVLSYEQYF.